What follows describes a single TCR beta chain. This entry belongs to a study of blood T cell repertoires in COVID-19. Study-level background: PBMCs, B-cell-depleted T cells, or T cells provided the cDNA or gDNA that made up the material.

The CDR3 consists of 16 residues. Trimming pared 4 bases from V and 1 base from J, leaving 16 bases between. Per germline, CDR1 SGHRS and CDR2 YFSETQ. Data came from immunoSEQ multiplex PCR; TCRdb stores just in-frame clones and leaves some out. The sample carries around 30,000 clones, 90% recorded once. This receptor was obtained from a man aged 70-80 years with active or convalescent COVID-19. The sequenced sample was peripheral blood. The chain joins TRBV5-1 to TRBJ2-3, with D possibly being TRBD1 (5 bases). The CDR3 DNA reads as TGCGCCAGCAGCCCCCGGACAAAGGGCCGCACAGATACGCAGTATTTT. It encodes CASSPRTKGRTDTQYF.